This T cell receptor (beta chain) was captured by sequencing in a study of T cell repertoires in cytomegalovirus infection. About the study: Recently described HLA-C-restricted plus well-studied HLA-B-restricted CMV epitopes were used. An indication of both CMV infection and matching HLA type came from public TCR beta signatures. General study findings and limits: Cumulative frequency (of public TCR beta family members) identified carriers of CMV plus the relevant HLA.

With regard to this clonotype: As yet, its antigen is unknown.

TCRdb reanalysed the reads using MiXCR and keeps one entry per CDR3 protein. The top ten hold roughly 12% of the sample, which has 830,000 or so distinct CDR3 sequences, around a third seen once. Sample: cultured CD8+ T cells from PBMCs, taken from culture after CMV antigen stimulation. This receptor was taken from a human donor in good health (CMV status not recorded). Some clones in this sample may be carry-over from other donors' samples.

In nucleotides, the CDR3 is TGTGCCAGTAGTATGGTACCTAGCGGGGGATATGAGCAGTTCTTC. It is translated as CASSMVPSGGYEQFF. The genes are TRBV19 and TRBJ2-1; 10 nucleotides align to TRBD2. Germline V gene lookup returns CDR1 LNHDA and CDR2 SQIVND (reference sequence). V was clipped by 3 bases and J by 8 bases; unmatched bases: 7. This CDR3 spans 15 amino acids.